These 5 T cell receptor beta chains originate from one sample sequenced in a study of T cell responses to AZD1222 COVID-19 vaccine. Measured with immunoSEQ multiplex PCR; TCRdb has only the in-frame clones, and not every one. Here the sample spans over 100,000 clones, roughly 93% being singletons. The sequences come from peripheral blood, collected 28 days after the second AZD1222 dose. The receptors were sampled from an adult who received the AZD1222 COVID-19 vaccine.

V gene TRBV27 combines with J gene TRBJ2-2, with TRBD2 matching 9 bases. Germline V gives CDR1 MNHEY, CDR2 SMNVEV (reference sequence). V was clipped by 5 bases and J by 1 base; unmatched bases: 5. The CDR3 has 16 residues. CDR3 sequence reads: CASSPGTSRNTGELFF. In DNA, the CDR3 is TGTGCCAGCAGTCCCGGGACTAGCAGGAACACCGGGGAGCTGTTTTTT.

The chain carries TRBV6-5 and TRBJ1-1; D uncertain. This CDR3 comprises 13 residues. The V end was cut by 2 bases, the J end by 4 bases, with 8 bases between. Germline-derived CDR1 and CDR2 are MNHEY and SVGAGI. The CDR3 DNA sequence: TGTGCCAGCAGTTACGGGGTGACCACTGAAGCTTTCTTT. Translated: CASSYGVTTEAFF.

The rearrangement joins TRBV10-3 to TRBJ1-5; 7 positions agree with TRBD1. The CDR3 totals 13 residues. Germline V lookup: CDR1 ENHRY, CDR2 SYGVKD. With V trimmed by 7 bases and J by 4 bases, 4 bases remained unmatched. The CDR3 is CAITDRLNQPQHF. The CDR3 DNA follows: TGTGCCATCACGGACAGGCTGAATCAGCCCCAGCATTTT.

The chain is built from TRBV5-8 and TRBJ2-2; no definite D call. The V and J ends lost 0 bases and 3 bases respectively, with 9 bases between them. The CDR3 loop spans 15 amino acids. The germline CDR1 and CDR2 sequences are SGHTS and YDEGEE. CDR3 nucleotide sequence: TGTGCCAGCAGCTTGGGGCGGCCGCACACCGGGGAGCTGTTTTTT. Protein: CASSLGRPHTGELFF. The complete variable domain, with remaining parts taken from reference TRBV5-8 and TRBJ2-2, reads EAGVTQSPTHLIKTRGQQATLRCSPISGHTSVYWYQQALGLGLQFLLWYDEGEERNRGNFPPRFSGRQFPNYSSELNVNALELEDSALYLCASSLGRPHTGELFFGEGSRLTVL.

The chain recombines TRBV5-1 with TRBJ2-7; D ambiguous. This CDR3 spans 14 amino acids. The V end lost 0 bases, the J end lost 1 base, and 8 bases lay between the germline ends. Germline CDR1 SGHRS, CDR2 YFSETQ. CDR3 bases: TGCGCCAGCAGCTTGGGTGGCGGTTCCTACGAGCAGTACTTC. It is translated as CASSLGGGSYEQYF.